The 5 T cell receptor beta chains below were found in one sample sequenced in a study of shared clonotypes between healthy human individuals. Sequenced by immunoSEQ multiplex PCR; TCRdb stores in-frame clones only, minus some. In the table there are about 1.9 million clones, about 94% of which are singletons. As defined, naive CD8 cells were CD45RO-negative and positively selected for CCR7, with terminally differentiated effector memory CD45RA+ cells excluded. The sequencing sample was made of naive CD8+ T cells from PBMCs. Receptors were obtained from a man in his late teens or twenties in good health. Some clones in this sample may be carry-over from other donors' samples.

This clone was seen a handful of times. V and J are TRBV5-6 and TRBJ1-1; D possibly corresponds to TRBD1 (5 bases). Trimming took 0 bases from V and 4 from J, leaving 10 bases between them. From germline, CDR1 is SGHDT and CDR2 YYEEEE. The CDR3 covers 14 residues. The CDR3 region has the DNA TGTGCCAGCAGCTTGGAGGGGTTTCGCACTGAAGCTTTCTTT. It is translated as CASSLEGFRTEAFF.

V is TRBV5-6 and J is TRBJ2-5, with 8 bases lining up with TRBD1. This CDR3 contains 14 residues. Trimming at V came to 3 bases and at J to 5 bases, leaving 6 bases not matched to a gene. Germline lookup yields CDR1 SGHDT and CDR2 YYEEEE. In nucleotides, the CDR3 is TGTGCCAGCAGCTATTCAGGGGGCTCGGAGACCCAGTACTTC. This translates into CASSYSGGSETQYF.

The rearrangement links TRBV29-1 to TRBJ2-2; 7 bases agree with TRBD1. Germline V CDR1 and CDR2: SQVTM, ANQGSEA. J gave up 6 bases and V 5 bases, and 6 bases lay outside the gene matches. The CDR3 extends over 13 amino acids. In nucleotides, the CDR3 is TGCAGCGTTAGAGGGGGCGAACCCGGGGAGCTGTTTTTT. The encoded protein is CSVRGGEPGELFF.

This chain uses TRBV10-3 with TRBJ2-7, with 7 bases fitting TRBD1. In germline, CDR1 is ENHRY, CDR2 SYGVKD. The CDR3 contains 15 residues. Unmatched junction bases numbered 10, after V lost 6 bases and J lost 2 bases. In nucleotides, the CDR3 is TGTGCCATCAGGACAGACCGGGACAGAACCTACGAGCAGTACTTC. Its translation: CAIRTDRDRTYEQYF.

In its sample, this clone was seen once. The chain recombines TRBV28 with TRBJ1-2, with TRBD1 identical over 7 bases. CDR1 and CDR2 from the germline V gene are MDHEN and SYDVKM. This CDR3 contains 15 residues. V gave up 5 bases and J gave up 4 bases; unmatched junction bases: 10. DNA for the CDR3: TGTGCCAGCAGTACAGGACAGGTTTATGCCTATGGCTACACCTTC. It codes for CASSTGQVYAYGYTF.